These 32 T cell receptor beta chains were sequenced from one sample in a study of response to subunit inactivated influenza vaccine. Using its own MiXCR run on the RT-PCR reads, TCRdb lists one record per CDR3 protein. The sample contains some 850,000 distinct CDR3 sequences, roughly 20% of which appear only once. Sample: PBMCs from blood, taken more than 4 days after vaccination. The receptors originated from a man in his fifties who received an inactivated influenza vaccine.

This clonotype was observed a few times. J is TRBJ2-7 and V is TRBV5-5; D is perhaps TRBD1 (5 bases). V was shortened by 2 bases and J by 0 bases, with 9 bases between the two germline ends. Per the germline V gene, CDR1 is SGHKS and CDR2 is YYEKEE (reference sequence). The CDR3 has 14 amino acids. The CDR3 spells CASSFQGDSYEQYF. In nucleotides, the CDR3 is TGTGCCAGCAGCTTCCAAGGGGACTCCTACGAGCAGTACTTC.

The chain couples TRBV15 to TRBJ2-1; a weak D match, TRBD2 (5 bases). The CDR3 is 16 amino acids. Germline-derived CDR1 and CDR2 are LNHNV and YYDKDF (reference sequence). Trimming removed 11 bases at V and 0 bases at J, with 20 bases between. CDR3 amino acids: CALSRGLTSSYNEQFF. The DNA of the CDR3 is TGTGCCCTCTCCCGAGGACTGACGAGCTCCTACAATGAGCAGTTCTTC.

This clonotype was seen a few times. The rearrangement uses TRBV10-3 and TRBJ2-3, with no clear D. V lost 3 bases, J lost 0 bases, and 7 bases lay in between. CDR1 and CDR2 from the germline V gene are ENHRY and SYGVKD. The length of the CDR3 is 14 residues. DNA of the CDR3: TGTGCCATCAGTGACGATATTAGCACAGATACGCAGTATTTT. It translates to CAISDDISTDTQYF.

The V and J genes are TRBV5-1 and TRBJ2-3, with 9 bases that match TRBD2. J lost 4 bases, V lost 3 bases, and 9 bases had no gene match. CDR3 length: 16 residues. Germline V gene data show CDR1 as SGHRS and CDR2 as YFSETQ. CDR3 loop: CASSWGYSGSSDTQYF. The CDR3 DNA sequence: TGCGCCAGCAGCTGGGGGTATAGCGGGAGTTCAGATACGCAGTATTTT.

This chain joins TRBV18 and TRBJ2-7; D not certain. The germline V gene encodes CDR1 KGHSH and CDR2 LQKENI. The CDR3 contains 14 residues. V was pared by 1 base and J by 1 base, with 8 bases between. The CDR3 nucleotides are TGTGCCAGCTCACCACAGGGCAGATCCTACGAGCAGTACTTC. Amino acids: CASSPQGRSYEQYF.

There are a few counts of this clonotype. This chain uses TRBV4-2 with TRBJ1-6; 8 bases line up with TRBD1. The germline CDR1 and CDR2 sequences are LGHNA and YNFKEQ. V gave up 0 bases and J gave up 6 bases; unmatched junction bases: 1. The CDR3 has 15 amino acids. The CDR3 DNA reads TGTGCCAGCAGCCAAGAAGACAGGGGTAATTCACCCCTCCACTTT. Translating gives CASSQEDRGNSPLHF.

This clonotype was seen a few times. The chain joins TRBV20-1 to TRBJ2-1; D possibly corresponds to TRBD2 (6 bases). V lost 0 bases and J 8 bases, leaving 14 bases between the germline ends. Germline values: CDR1 DFQATT, CDR2 SNEGSKA (reference sequence). The CDR3 extends over 14 amino acids. Here the CDR3 DNA reads TGCAGTGCTAGAGATCGTCGGGGGACCCATGAGCAGTTCTTC. Translated: CSARDRRGTHEQFF.

There are a few counts of this clonotype. The chain is built from TRBV7-9 and TRBJ2-1; no clear D. Trimming cost V 3 bases and J 0 bases, with 6 bases left between them. This CDR3 is built from 14 residues. Germline CDR1 and CDR2: SEHNR and FQNEAQ (reference sequence). The CDR3 reads CASSFTTSYNEQFF. As DNA, the CDR3 is TGTGCCAGCAGCTTCACAACCTCCTACAATGAGCAGTTCTTC.

The chain links TRBV28 to TRBJ2-1; D assignment may be TRBD1 or TRBD2 (7 bases each). The CDR3 runs 14 residues. V lost 5 bases and J lost 10, with 18 bases in between. The germline V gene encodes CDR1 MDHEN and CDR2 SYDVKM. The CDR3 region has the DNA TGTGCCAGCAGTGGGGGGGACAGACTTACCGAGCAGTTCTTC. Amino acids: CASSGGDRLTEQFF.

There are a few counts of this clonotype. This chain connects TRBV7-2 to TRBJ2-3, with D unclear. The CDR3 contains 12 residues. CDR1 SGHTA and CDR2 FQGNSA come from the germline V gene. V gave up 5 bases and J gave up 6 bases, with 9 bases separating them. CDR3 nucleotides: TGTGCCAGCAGCATTTATCAGGATACGCAGTATTTT. The encoded protein is CASSIYQDTQYF.

Note on this clonotype: The conserved phenylalanine or tryptophan is not found at the CDR3 terminus, so this likely reflects a read error. The chain has TRBV5-1 and TRBJ2-3; D is tentatively TRBD1 or TRBD2 (5 bases each). Trimming pared 3 bases from V and 2 bases from J, leaving 10 bases between. The CDR3 has 14 residues. CDR1 SGHRS and CDR2 YFSETQ come from the germline V gene. CDR3 bases: TGCGCCAGCAGCTCCGGGACGTTCACAGATACGCAGTATTAT. This sequence encodes CASSSGTFTDTQYY.

This clonotype was counted many times. In DNA, the CDR3 is TGTGCCAGCAGCAGAGCGGACGTCCCTAACTATGGCTACACCTTC. Protein product: CASSRADVPNYGYTF. The V and J genes are TRBV11-2 and TRBJ1-2; D gene unclear. Germline V CDR1 and CDR2: SGHAT, FQNNGV. V was trimmed by 5 bases and J by 0 bases, leaving 13 bases between them. The length of the CDR3 is 15 residues.

A few counts support this clonotype. The chain employs TRBV5-4 and TRBJ2-2, with TRBD2 matching 8 bases. Per germline, CDR1 SGHNT and CDR2 YYREEE (reference sequence). CDR3 length: 14 residues. The V segment lost 0 bases and the J segment 5 bases; nucleotides outside the gene matches: 0. The DNA for the CDR3 is TGTGCCAGCAGCTTGGAGCGGGGGACCGGGGAGCTGTTTTTT. Residues: CASSLERGTGELFF.

This chain links TRBV20-1 with TRBJ2-3, with TRBD1 identical over 8 bases. This CDR3 spans 16 amino acids. With 2 bases clipped from V and 2 bases from J, the junction kept 9 bases outside the gene matches. Germline V gene lookup returns CDR1 DFQATT and CDR2 SNEGSKA (reference sequence). The CDR3 loop reads CSARSSTGEYTDTQYF. CDR3 nucleotides: TGCAGTGCTAGATCCTCGACAGGGGAGTACACAGATACGCAGTATTTT.

This clonotype was seen ten or more times. The chain links TRBV7-9 to TRBJ2-5; D might be TRBD2 (6 bases). Between the trimmed V and J ends, which lost 2 bases and 4 bases, there was a span of 11 bases. The CDR3 runs to 14 residues. Germline-derived CDR1 and CDR2 are SEHNR and FQNEAQ (reference sequence). DNA for the CDR3: TGTGCCAGCAGCTTAAGAGGAGGGCCAGAGACCCAGTACTTC. It is translated as CASSLRGGPETQYF.

This clonotype turned up a few times. This chain links TRBV4-2 with TRBJ2-7, with a weak D call TRBD2 (7 bases). The germline V and J ends were trimmed by 3 bases and 6 bases, with 12 bases remaining between them. Looked up from germline, CDR1 is LGHNA and CDR2 is YNFKEQ. The CDR3 length is 13 residues. The CDR3, as DNA: TGTGCCAGCAGCCAGGGAGGGGGAAGCGAGCAGTACTTC. Translating gives CASSQGGGSEQYF.

This clonotype has a single count. The chain recombines TRBV7-2 with TRBJ2-1; 7 nucleotides align to TRBD2. V trimming: 1 base; J trimming: 7 bases; junction bases outside the gene matches: 7. Germline lookup yields CDR1 SGHTA and CDR2 FQGNSA. The CDR3 consists of 15 residues. CDR3 protein: CASSLGAGNINEQFF. The DNA for the CDR3 is TGTGCCAGCAGCTTAGGAGCGGGGAACATTAATGAGCAGTTCTTC.

This chain uses TRBV29-1 with TRBJ2-3; 7 bases map to TRBD1. Unmatched junction bases numbered 5, after V lost 5 bases and J lost 0 bases. This CDR3 comprises 14 residues. Germline V lookup: CDR1 SQVTM, CDR2 ANQGSEA. The CDR3 sequence: CSVPGTDSTDTQYF. CDR3 DNA: TGCAGCGTTCCCGGGACAGATAGCACAGATACGCAGTATTTT.

In this sample, this clonotype turned up a few times. The genes are TRBV10-1 and TRBJ2-3; D unresolved. Germline CDR1 and CDR2: WNHNN and SYGVQD (reference sequence). This CDR3 spans 14 amino acids. Trimming cost V 0 bases and J 5 bases, with 9 bases left between them. For the CDR3, the DNA is TGCGCCAGCAGTGAGTCGTTATCCGTAGATACGCAGTATTTT. This codes for CASSESLSVDTQYF.

The J gene is TRBJ2-2, the V gene TRBV20-1; 11 nucleotides line up with TRBD2. The CDR3 spans 15 residues. Germline CDR1 is DFQATT and CDR2 is SNEGSKA (reference sequence). V shed 0 bases, J shed 6 bases, and the junction held 3 bases outside the gene matches. The CDR3 DNA sequence: TGCAGTGCTAGAGAATTGACTAGCGGGGCCGGGGAGCTGTTTTTT. Its translation is CSARELTSGAGELFF.

The rearrangement joins TRBV18 to TRBJ2-2; possible D gene TRBD2, 5 bases. CDR1 KGHSH and CDR2 LQKENI come from the germline V gene. Trimming shortened V by 8 bases and J by 2 bases, and 12 bases separated the two germline ends. The CDR3 totals 14 residues. CDR3 in amino acids: CASANGINTGELFF. CDR3 sequence (DNA): TGTGCCAGCGCCAACGGGATCAACACCGGGGAGCTGTTTTTT.

This clonotype was recorded a few times. The chain is built from TRBV12-3 or TRBV12-4 and TRBJ2-1; TRBD2 aligns across 13 bases. The CDR3 covers 17 residues. Trimming took 6 bases from V and 6 from J; bases not matched to a gene: 11. This chain's CDR3 is CASRETSGRFYSNEQFF. CDR3 coding DNA: TGTGCCAGCAGAGAGACTAGCGGGAGGTTTTACAGCAATGAGCAGTTCTTC.

The chain employs TRBV7-8 and TRBJ2-7; possibly TRBD2 for D (6 bases). This CDR3 region has 12 residues. Germline V lookup: CDR1 SGHVS, CDR2 FQNEAQ. The V and J ends lost 0 bases and 9 bases respectively, with 9 bases between them. CDR3 coding DNA: TGTGCCAGCAGCTTAGCGTTGGAGGGGCAGTACTTC. The encoded protein is CASSLALEGQYF.

The V call is TRBV20-1, the J call TRBJ1-6; perhaps TRBD1 as D (5 bases). Germline CDR1 and CDR2: DFQATT and SNEGSKA (reference sequence). CDR3 length equals 13 residues. V was cut by 4 bases and J by 11 bases, with 15 bases left in between. The DNA of the CDR3 is TGCAGTGCTAAGGGGAATAATGGGCCACCCCTCCACTTT. Its translation: CSAKGNNGPPLHF.

The table lists this clonotype with a few counts. The chain links TRBV12-3 or TRBV12-4 to TRBJ2-2; 10 nucleotides align to TRBD1. The CDR3 is made up of 16 amino acids. Germline trimming cut 1 base from V and 7 bases from J; bases unmatched to any gene: 6. For the CDR3, the DNA is TGTGCCAGCAGTTTAGGACAGGGGGCCTTTGGCGGGGAGCTGTTTTTT. Encoded protein: CASSLGQGAFGGELFF.

The V call is TRBV24-1, the J call TRBJ1-1, with TRBD1 as a possible D gene (5 bases). Trimming stripped 8 bases from V and 8 bases from J, with 17 bases between. CDR3 size: 13 residues. CDR1 and CDR2 (germline): KGHDR, SFDVKD. CDR3 protein: CATTDSLGGEAFF. The DNA for the CDR3 is TGTGCCACCACCGACAGTCTGGGAGGGGAAGCTTTCTTT.

This clonotype was detected only a few times. This chain joins TRBV6-2 or TRBV6-3 and TRBJ1-1; D gene unclear. Germline V gene data show CDR1 as MNHEY and CDR2 as SVGEGT. V shed 2 bases and J shed 1 base, with 8 bases lying between them. CDR3 size: 14 residues. Here the CDR3 reads CASSYLNRNTEAFF. The CDR3 DNA sequence: TGTGCCAGCAGTTACCTAAACAGGAACACTGAAGCTTTCTTT.

The gene calls are TRBV6-4 and TRBJ2-3, with D possibly being TRBD1 (5 bases). Germline V CDR1 and CDR2: MRHNA, SNTAGT. The CDR3 is 15 amino acids. Trimming took off 6 bases at V and 2 bases at J, with 15 bases between the two ends. The DNA for the CDR3 is TGTGCCAGCAGCCGAGACAGTTACCCCACAGATACGCAGTATTTT. It codes for CASSRDSYPTDTQYF.

CDR3 loop: CASSIPPSNQPQHF. The CDR3 nucleotides are TGTGCCAGCAGCATCCCCCCAAGCAATCAGCCCCAGCATTTT. The rearrangement links TRBV12-3 or TRBV12-4 to TRBJ1-5; D gene unclear. This CDR3 has 14 amino acids. V was clipped by 6 bases and J by 1 base, with 10 bases between them.

The chain joins TRBV5-1 to TRBJ1-1, with D possibly being TRBD1 (6 bases). CDR1 and CDR2 (germline): SGHRS, YFSETQ. CDR3 size: 14 residues. Trimming removed 5 bases at V and 1 base at J, with 12 bases between. The CDR3 sequence: CASRRGAPNTEAFF. Written as DNA, the CDR3 is TGCGCCAGCAGAAGGGGGGCGCCGAACACTGAAGCTTTCTTT.

V is TRBV6-1 and J is TRBJ2-7; 10 bases agree with TRBD2. The V gene's germline CDR1 is MNHNS and CDR2 SASEGT. Trimming at V came to 6 bases and at J to 2 bases, leaving 1 base not matched to a gene. This CDR3 region has 13 residues. The chain's CDR3 is CASRTSGPYEQYF. The DNA of the CDR3 is TGTGCCAGCAGGACTAGCGGGCCCTACGAGCAGTACTTC.

There are a few counts of this clonotype. This chain connects TRBV7-9 to TRBJ2-7, with no clear D. The CDR3 extends over 13 amino acids. Germline CDR1 reads SEHNR; CDR2 reads FQNEAQ (reference sequence). V lost 5 bases and J 2 bases, leaving 10 bases between the germline ends. CDR3 protein: CASSRATTYEQYF. CDR3 bases: TGTGCCAGCAGCCGGGCGACGACCTACGAGCAGTACTTC.